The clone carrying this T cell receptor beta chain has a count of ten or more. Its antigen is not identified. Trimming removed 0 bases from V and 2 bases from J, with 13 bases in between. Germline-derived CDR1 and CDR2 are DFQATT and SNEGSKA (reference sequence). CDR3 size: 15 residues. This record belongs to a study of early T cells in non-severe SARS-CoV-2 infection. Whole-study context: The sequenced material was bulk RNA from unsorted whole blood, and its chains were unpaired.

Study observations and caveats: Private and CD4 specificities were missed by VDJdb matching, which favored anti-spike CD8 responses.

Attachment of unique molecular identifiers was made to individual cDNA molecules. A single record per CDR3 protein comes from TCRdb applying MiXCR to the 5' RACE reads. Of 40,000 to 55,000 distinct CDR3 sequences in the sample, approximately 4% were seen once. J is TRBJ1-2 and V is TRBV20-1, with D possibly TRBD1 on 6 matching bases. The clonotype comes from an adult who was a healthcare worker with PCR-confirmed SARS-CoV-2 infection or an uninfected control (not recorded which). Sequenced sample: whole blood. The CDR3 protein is CSARDPDSLNYGYTF. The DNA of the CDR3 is TGCAGTGCTAGAGACCCGGACAGTCTAAACTATGGCTACACCTTC.